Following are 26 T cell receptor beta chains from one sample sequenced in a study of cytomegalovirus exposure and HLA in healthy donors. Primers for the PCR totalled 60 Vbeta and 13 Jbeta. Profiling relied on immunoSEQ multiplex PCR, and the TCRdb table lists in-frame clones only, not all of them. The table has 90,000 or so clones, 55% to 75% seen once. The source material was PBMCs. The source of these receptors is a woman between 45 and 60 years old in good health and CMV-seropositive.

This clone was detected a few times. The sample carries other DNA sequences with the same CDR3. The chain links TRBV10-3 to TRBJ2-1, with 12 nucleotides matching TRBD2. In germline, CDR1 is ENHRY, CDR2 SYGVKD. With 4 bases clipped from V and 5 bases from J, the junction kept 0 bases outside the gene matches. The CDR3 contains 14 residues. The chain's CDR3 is CAISGTSGDNEQFF. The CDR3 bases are TGTGCCATCAGTGGGACTAGCGGGGACAATGAGCAGTTCTTC.

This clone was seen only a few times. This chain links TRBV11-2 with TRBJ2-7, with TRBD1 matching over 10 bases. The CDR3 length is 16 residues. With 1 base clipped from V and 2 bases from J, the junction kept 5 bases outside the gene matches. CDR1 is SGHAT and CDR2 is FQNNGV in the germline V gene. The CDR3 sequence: CASSLVLGQGPYEQYF. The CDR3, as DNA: TGTGCCAGCAGCTTAGTTTTGGGACAGGGGCCCTACGAGCAGTACTTC.

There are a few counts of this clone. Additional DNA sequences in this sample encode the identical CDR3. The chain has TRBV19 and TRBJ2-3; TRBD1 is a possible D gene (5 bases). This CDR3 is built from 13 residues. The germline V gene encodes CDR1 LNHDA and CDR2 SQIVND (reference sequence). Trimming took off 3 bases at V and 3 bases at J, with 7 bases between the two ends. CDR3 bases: TGTGCCAGTAGTATCCAGGGTACAGATACGCAGTATTTT. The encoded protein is CASSIQGTDTQYF. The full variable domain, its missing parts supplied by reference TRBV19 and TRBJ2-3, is DGGITQSPKYLFRKEGQNVTLSCEQNLNHDAMYWYRQDPGQGLRLIYYSQIVNDFQKGDIAEGYSVSREKKESFPLTVTSAQKNPTAFYLCASSIQGTDTQYFGPGTRLTVL.

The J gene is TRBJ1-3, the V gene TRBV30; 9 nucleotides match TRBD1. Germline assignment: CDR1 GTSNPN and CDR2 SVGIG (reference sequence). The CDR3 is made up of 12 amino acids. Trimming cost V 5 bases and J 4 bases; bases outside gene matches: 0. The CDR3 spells CAWGTGGNTIYF. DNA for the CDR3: TGTGCCTGGGGGACAGGGGGAAACACCATATATTTT.

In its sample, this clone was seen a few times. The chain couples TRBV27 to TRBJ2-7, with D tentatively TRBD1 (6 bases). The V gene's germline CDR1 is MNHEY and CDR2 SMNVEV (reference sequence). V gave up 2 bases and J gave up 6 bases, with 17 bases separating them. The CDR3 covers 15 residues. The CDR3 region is CASSLRPAGDGEQYF. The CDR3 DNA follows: TGTGCCAGCAGTTTAAGGCCGGCAGGGGATGGCGAGCAGTACTTC.

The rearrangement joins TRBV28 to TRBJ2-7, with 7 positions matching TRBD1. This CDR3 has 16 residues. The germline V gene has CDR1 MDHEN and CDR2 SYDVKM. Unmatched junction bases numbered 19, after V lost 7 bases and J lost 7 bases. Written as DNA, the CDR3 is TGTGCCAGCAACGGAATCCCGATAGACAGGGCTGAAGAGCAGTACTTC. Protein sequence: CASNGIPIDRAEEQYF. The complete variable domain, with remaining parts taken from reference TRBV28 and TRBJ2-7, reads DVKVTQSSRYLVKRTGEKVFLECVQDMDHENMFWYRQDPGLGLRLIYFSYDVKMKEKGDIPEGYSVSREKKERFSLILESASTNQTSMYLCASNGIPIDRAEEQYFGPGTRLTVT.

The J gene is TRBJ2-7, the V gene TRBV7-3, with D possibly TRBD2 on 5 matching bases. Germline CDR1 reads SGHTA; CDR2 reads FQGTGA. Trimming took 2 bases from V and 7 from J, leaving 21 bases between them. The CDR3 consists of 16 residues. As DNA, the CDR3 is TGTGCCAGCAGCTTAGCAGGTGGCGGAGCCACGGGGGAGCAGTACTTC. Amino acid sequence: CASSLAGGGATGEQYF.

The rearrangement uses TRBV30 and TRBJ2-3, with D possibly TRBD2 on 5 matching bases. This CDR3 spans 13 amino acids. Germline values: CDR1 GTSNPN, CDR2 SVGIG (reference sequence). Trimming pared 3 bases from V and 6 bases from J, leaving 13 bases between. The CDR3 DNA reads TGTGCCTGGAGGTCTACCAGCGGCGATACGCAGTATTTT. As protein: CAWRSTSGDTQYF.

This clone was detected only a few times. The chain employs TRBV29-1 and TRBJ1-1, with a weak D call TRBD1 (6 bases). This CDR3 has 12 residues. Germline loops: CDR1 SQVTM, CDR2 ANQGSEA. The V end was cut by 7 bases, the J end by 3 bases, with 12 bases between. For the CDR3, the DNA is TGCAGCGGGAACAGGGCGGACACTGAAGCTTTCTTT. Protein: CSGNRADTEAFF.

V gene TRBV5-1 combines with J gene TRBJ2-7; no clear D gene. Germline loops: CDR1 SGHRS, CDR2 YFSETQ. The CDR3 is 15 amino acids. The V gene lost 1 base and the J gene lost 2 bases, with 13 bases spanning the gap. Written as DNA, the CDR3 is TGCGCCAGCAGCTTGACAATGGCCGTAACCTACGAGCAGTACTTC. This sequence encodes CASSLTMAVTYEQYF.

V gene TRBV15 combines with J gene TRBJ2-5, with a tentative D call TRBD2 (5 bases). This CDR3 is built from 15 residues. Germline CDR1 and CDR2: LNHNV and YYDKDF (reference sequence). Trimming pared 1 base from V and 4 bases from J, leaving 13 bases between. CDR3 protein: CATSRVGLKGETQYF. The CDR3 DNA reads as TGTGCCACCAGCAGAGTAGGACTCAAGGGAGAGACCCAGTACTTC. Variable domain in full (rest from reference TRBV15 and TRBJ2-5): DAMVIQNPRYQVTQFGKPVTLSCSQTLNHNVMYWYQQKSSQAPKLLFHYYDKDFNNEADTPDNFQSRRPNTSFCFLDIRSPGLGDTAMYLCATSRVGLKGETQYFGPGTRLLVL.

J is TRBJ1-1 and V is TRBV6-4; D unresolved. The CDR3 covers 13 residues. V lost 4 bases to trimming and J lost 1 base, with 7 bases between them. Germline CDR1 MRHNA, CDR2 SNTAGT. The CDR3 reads CASSVEENTEAFF. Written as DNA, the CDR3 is TGTGCCAGCAGTGTCGAGGAGAACACTGAAGCTTTCTTT.

The CDR3 region has the DNA TGCGCCAGCAGCTTTACCTTGACTAGCGGGAGCGCAGATACGCAGTATTTT. Protein sequence: CASSFTLTSGSADTQYF. The rearrangement joins TRBV5-1 to TRBJ2-3, with 12 bases aligning to TRBD2. CDR3 length: 17 amino acids. Per the germline V gene, CDR1 is SGHRS and CDR2 is YFSETQ. V lost 2 bases and J lost 4; bases outside the gene matches: 8.

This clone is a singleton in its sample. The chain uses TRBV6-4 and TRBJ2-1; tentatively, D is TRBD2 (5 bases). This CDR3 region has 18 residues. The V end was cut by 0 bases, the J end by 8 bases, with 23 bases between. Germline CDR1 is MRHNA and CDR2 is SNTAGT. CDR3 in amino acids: CASSDSIPSGLTLDEQFF. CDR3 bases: TGTGCCAGCAGTGACTCGATTCCTTCGGGGTTAACGCTCGATGAGCAGTTCTTC.

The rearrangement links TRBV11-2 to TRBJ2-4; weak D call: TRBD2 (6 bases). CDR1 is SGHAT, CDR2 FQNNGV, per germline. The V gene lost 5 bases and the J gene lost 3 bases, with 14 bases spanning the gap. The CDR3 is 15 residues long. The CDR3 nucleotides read TGTGCCAGCAGCCCAGGACTAACCGTCAAAAACATTCAGTACTTC. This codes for CASSPGLTVKNIQYF. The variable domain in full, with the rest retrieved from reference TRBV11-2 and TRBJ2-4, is EAGVAQSPRYKIIEKRQSVAFWCNPISGHATLYWYQQILGQGPKLLIQFQNNGVVDDSQLPKDRFSAERLKGVDSTLKIQPAKLEDSAVYLCASSPGLTVKNIQYFGAGTRLSVL.

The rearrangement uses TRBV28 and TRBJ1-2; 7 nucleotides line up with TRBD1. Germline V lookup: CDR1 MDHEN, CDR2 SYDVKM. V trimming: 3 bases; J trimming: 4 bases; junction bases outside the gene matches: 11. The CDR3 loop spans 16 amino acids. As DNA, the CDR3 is TGTGCCAGCAGTTTTTTGAGGGGGCGCCGGGGCTATGGCTACACCTTC. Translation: CASSFLRGRRGYGYTF.

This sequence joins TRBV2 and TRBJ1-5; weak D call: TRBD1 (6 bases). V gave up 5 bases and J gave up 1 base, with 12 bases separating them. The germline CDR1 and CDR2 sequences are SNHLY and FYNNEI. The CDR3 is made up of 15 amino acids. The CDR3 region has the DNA TGTGCCAGCAGTCAACAGGGTTACAGCAATCAGCCCCAGCATTTT. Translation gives CASSQQGYSNQPQHF.

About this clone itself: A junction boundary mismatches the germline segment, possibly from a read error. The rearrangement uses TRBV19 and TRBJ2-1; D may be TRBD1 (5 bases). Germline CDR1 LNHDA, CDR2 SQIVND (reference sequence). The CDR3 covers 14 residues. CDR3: CASSMGLLYSEQFF. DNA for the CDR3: TGTGCCAGTAGTATGGGGCTTCTCTACAGTGAGCAGTTCTTC.

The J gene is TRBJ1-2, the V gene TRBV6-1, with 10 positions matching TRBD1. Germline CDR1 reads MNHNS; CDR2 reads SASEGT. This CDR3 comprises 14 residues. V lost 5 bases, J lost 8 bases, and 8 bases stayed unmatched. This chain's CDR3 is CASSIGTGVRGYTF. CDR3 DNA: TGTGCCAGCAGTATCGGGACAGGGGTAAGAGGCTACACCTTC.

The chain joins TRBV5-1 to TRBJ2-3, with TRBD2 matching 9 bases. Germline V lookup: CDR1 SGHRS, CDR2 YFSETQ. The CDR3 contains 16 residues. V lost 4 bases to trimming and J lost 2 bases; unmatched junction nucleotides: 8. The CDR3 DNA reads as TGCGCCAGCAGCACAAGGACTAGCGAGAACACAGATACGCAGTATTTT. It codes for CASSTRTSENTDTQYF.

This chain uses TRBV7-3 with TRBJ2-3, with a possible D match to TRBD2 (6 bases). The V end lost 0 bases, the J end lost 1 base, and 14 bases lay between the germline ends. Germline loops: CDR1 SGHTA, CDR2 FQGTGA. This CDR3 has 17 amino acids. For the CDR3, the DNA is TGTGCCAGCAGCTTAACGGGAGGTAGGGAGGGCACAGATACGCAGTATTTT. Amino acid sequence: CASSLTGGREGTDTQYF.

CDR3 nucleotides: TGTGCCAGCAGCGTGGGGAGTCGCTGGGGCGAGCAGTACTTC. Its translation is CASSVGSRWGEQYF. The genes are TRBV9 and TRBJ2-7; weak D call: TRBD2 (5 bases). Trimming took off 2 bases at V and 6 bases at J, with 15 bases between the two ends. The CDR3 covers 14 residues. Germline CDR1 reads SGDLS; CDR2 reads YYNGEE.

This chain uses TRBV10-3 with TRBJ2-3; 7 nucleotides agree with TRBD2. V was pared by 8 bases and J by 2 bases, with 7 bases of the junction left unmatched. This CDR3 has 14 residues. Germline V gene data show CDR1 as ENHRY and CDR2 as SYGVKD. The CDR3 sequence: CAICREADTDTQYF. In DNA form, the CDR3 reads TGTGCCATCTGCCGGGAGGCGGACACAGATACGCAGTATTTT.

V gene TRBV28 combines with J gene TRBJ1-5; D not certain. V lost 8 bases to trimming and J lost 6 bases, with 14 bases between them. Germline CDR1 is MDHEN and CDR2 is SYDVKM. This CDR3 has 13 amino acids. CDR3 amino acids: CASGPEFSQPQHF. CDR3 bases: TGTGCCAGCGGTCCGGAGTTCTCTCAGCCCCAGCATTTT.

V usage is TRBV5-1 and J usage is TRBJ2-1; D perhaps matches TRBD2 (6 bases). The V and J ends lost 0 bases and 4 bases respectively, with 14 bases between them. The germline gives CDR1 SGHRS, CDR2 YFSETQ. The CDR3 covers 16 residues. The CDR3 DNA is TGCGCCAGCAGCTTGGAAGGTTGGGACTTATACAATGAGCAGTTCTTC. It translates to CASSLEGWDLYNEQFF.

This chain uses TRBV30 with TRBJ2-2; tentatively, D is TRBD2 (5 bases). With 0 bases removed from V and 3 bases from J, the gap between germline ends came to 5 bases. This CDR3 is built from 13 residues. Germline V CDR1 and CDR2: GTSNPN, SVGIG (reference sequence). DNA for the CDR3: TGTGCCTGGAGTGTAGCGGACACCGGGGAGCTGTTTTTT. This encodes CAWSVADTGELFF.